Presented here are 26 T cell receptor beta chains from one specimen sequenced in a study of monozygotic twins with inflammatory bowel disease. Reprocessing the 5' RACE reads, TCRdb reports a single entry for every CDR3 protein and omits DNA. The sample holds about 160,000 distinct CDR3 sequences. What was sequenced was blood. These receptors were collected from a human donor with ulcerative colitis or Crohn's disease, or a healthy co-twin of an affected twin (not recorded which).

V is TRBV18 and J is TRBJ1-5. The CDR3 totals 12 residues. The germline gives CDR1 KGHSH, CDR2 LQKENI. The CDR3 spells CASSGSNQPQHF.

The chain combines TRBV28 with TRBJ2-2; TCRdb reports TRBD1, a call that lacks DNA to check it against. This CDR3 is built from 15 residues. CDR1 is MDHEN, CDR2 SYDVKM, per germline. The CDR3 loop reads CASSPTDRDTGELFF.

The CDR3 region is CASSTTSGDTDTQYF. This sequence joins TRBV6-2 or TRBV6-3 and TRBJ2-3; the TCRdb D gene call, TRBD2, has no DNA to confirm it. There are 15 residues in the CDR3. Germline assignment: CDR1 MNHEY and CDR2 SVGEGT.

This rearrangement joins TRBV5-6 to TRBJ2-1; with no DNA, the TCRdb D assignment of TRBD1 cannot be verified. CDR3 length equals 15 residues. Looked up from germline, CDR1 is SGHDT and CDR2 is YYEEEE. The CDR3 is CASSLGGVTNNEQFF.

The chain recombines TRBV4-3 with TRBJ2-5. Per the germline V gene, CDR1 is LGHNA and CDR2 is YSLEER. The length of the CDR3 is 13 residues. The CDR3 reads CASSQVLGETQYF.

The rearrangement joins TRBV20-1 to TRBJ2-3; the TCRdb D gene call, TRBD2, has no DNA to confirm it. This CDR3 region has 16 residues. Germline V gene data show CDR1 as DFQATT and CDR2 as SNEGSKA (reference sequence). The CDR3 loop is CSARGVAGGRADTQYF.

The chain joins TRBV29-1 to TRBJ2-1; TCRdb returns TRBD1, unconfirmable since there is no DNA. Germline V lookup: CDR1 SQVTM, CDR2 ANQGSEA. The CDR3 runs 15 residues. CDR3 sequence reads: CSTTARAQTYNEQFF.

The CDR3 loop is CSARQSAVTDTQYF. This chain links TRBV20-1 with TRBJ2-3. The CDR3 is made up of 14 amino acids. CDR1 is DFQATT, CDR2 SNEGSKA, per germline (reference sequence).

The chain joins TRBV7-2 to TRBJ1-1; TCRdb calls TRBD1, which cannot be checked without DNA. Germline values: CDR1 SGHTA, CDR2 FQGNSA. This CDR3 is 13 amino acids long. CDR3 sequence reads: CASSWGGSTEAFF.

The V call is TRBV3-1, the J call TRBJ1-1; without DNA, the TCRdb call of TRBD1 cannot be checked. Germline V CDR1 and CDR2: LGHDT, YNNKEL (reference sequence). The CDR3 totals 12 residues. CDR3 amino acids: CASSHGLSLAFF. Looking up the rest from reference TRBV3-1 and TRBJ1-1 gives the full variable domain: DTAVSQTPKYLVTQMGNDKSIKCEQNLGHDTMYWYKQDSKKFLKIMFSYNNKELIINETVPNRFSPKSPDKAHLNLHINSLELGDSAVYFCASSHGLSLAFFGQGTRLTVV.

The rearrangement uses TRBV11-2 and TRBJ2-1. Germline V gene data show CDR1 as SGHAT and CDR2 as FQNNGV. CDR3 length: 13 amino acids. CDR3 in amino acids: CASSFTLEPEQFF.

Here the CDR3 reads CASSRDGQETQYF. The rearrangement links TRBV12-3 or TRBV12-4 to TRBJ2-5; TCRdb lists TRBD1, though no DNA is available to test this call. CDR3 length equals 13 residues.

The genes are TRBV7-9 and TRBJ1-1; the TCRdb D gene call, TRBD1, has no DNA to confirm it. Germline CDR1 reads SEHNR; CDR2 reads FQNEAQ (reference sequence). The CDR3 consists of 12 residues. The CDR3 is CASSLGDRQAFF.

The rearrangement links TRBV7-3 to TRBJ2-1. Looked up from germline, CDR1 is SGHTA and CDR2 is FQGTGA. There are 14 residues in the CDR3. CDR3 region: CASSPDSAYNEQFF.

The CDR3 spells CASGRDRSRDSTYEQYF. The chain couples TRBV21-1 to TRBJ2-7; absent DNA, TCRdb's TRBD2 call cannot be checked. TRBV21-1 is a known pseudogene. The CDR3 contains 17 residues.

The chain carries TRBV3-1 and TRBJ1-1; TCRdb reports TRBD1, a call that lacks DNA to check it against. Germline V gene sequence: CDR1 LGHDT, CDR2 YNNKEL (reference sequence). The CDR3 loop spans 14 amino acids. CDR3: CASSQDRDCTEAFF.

V gene TRBV7-2 combines with J gene TRBJ2-7. In germline, CDR1 is SGHTA, CDR2 FQGNSA. CDR3 length equals 13 residues. Here the CDR3 reads CASSLERTYEQYF.

The chain has TRBV6-5 and TRBJ2-1; TCRdb proposes TRBD2, but this gene call is untestable without DNA. The CDR3 has 18 amino acids. CDR1 and CDR2 from the germline V gene are MNHEY and SVGAGI. The chain's CDR3 is CASSPLYLRGGGLAEQFF.

The gene calls are TRBV6-5 and TRBJ2-7; the TCRdb D gene call, TRBD1, has no DNA to confirm it. The V gene's germline CDR1 is MNHEY and CDR2 SVGAGI. CDR3 length: 16 amino acids. CDR3: CASSTRGGRDAYEQYF.

The chain is built from TRBV27 and TRBJ1-4; the TRBD1 assignment by TCRdb is unverifiable without DNA. CDR1 and CDR2 from the germline V gene are MNHEY and SMNVEV (reference sequence). The CDR3 has 14 amino acids. The CDR3 sequence is CASSSTGTNEKLFF.

The rearrangement joins TRBV5-1 to TRBJ2-3. Germline lookup yields CDR1 SGHRS and CDR2 YFSETQ. The CDR3 totals 14 residues. The CDR3 reads CASSLASTADTQYF.

The J gene is TRBJ2-3, the V gene TRBV10-3; TCRdb outputs TRBD2, but without DNA this stays unchecked. This CDR3 is 13 amino acids long. CDR1 and CDR2 (germline): ENHRY, SYGVKD. This chain's CDR3 is CATARESTDTQYF.

The rearrangement links TRBV11-2 to TRBJ2-2; checking the TCRdb D call of TRBD2 is not possible without DNA. Germline V gives CDR1 SGHAT, CDR2 FQNNGV. CDR3 length: 17 amino acids. The chain's CDR3 is CASSWGISGRWTGELFF.

The chain carries TRBV12-3 or TRBV12-4 and TRBJ2-6; TCRdb's D call, TRBD1, is unchecked because there is no DNA. The CDR3 covers 17 residues. CDR3 sequence reads: CASRGQGASTGANVLTF.

V gene TRBV12-5 combines with J gene TRBJ2-3; TCRdb's D gene call, TRBD2, goes unchecked for lack of DNA. The CDR3 is made up of 15 amino acids. Germline V gene data show CDR1 as LGHNT and CDR2 as FRNRAP. The CDR3 spells CASGSSPARQDTQYF.

V is TRBV10-3 and J is TRBJ1-2; absent DNA, TCRdb's TRBD1 call cannot be checked. The CDR3 spans 15 residues. Per the germline V gene, CDR1 is ENHRY and CDR2 is SYGVKD. The CDR3 is CAISALQGEHYGYTF.